This TCR beta chain was profiled in a study of cytomegalovirus exposure and HLA in healthy donors (dated by TCRdb to 2016 to 2017). With respect to the entire study: In an earlier analysis of some 610 of the donors, 276 Gb of sequence data and approximately 120 million unique TCR beta sequences from 150 million to 200 million T cells were reported. The study combined high-throughput TCR immunosequencing, statistical association of individual TCRs with disease status, and machine learning to predict cytomegalovirus infection status. Every repertoire in the discovery cohort had been generated on one and the same sequencing platform. Typing coverage differed by locus: A, B, C, DRB1 and DQB1 were typed in roughly 620-630 donors, DQA1 in 500 to 550, DPA1 in approximately 610, and DPB1 in just under 490. Rather than using new phenotypic data, the later analysis identified candidate immune exposures from TCR beta sequences and from how often those sequences occurred across donors. Donor age, sex, ethnicity and CMV serostatus were compiled together with the repertoire data. A later analysis re-examined previously published TCR beta repertoires from 500 to 700 donors and added high-resolution HLA genotyping to investigate patterns of TCR occurrence. In a later genetic analysis, genome-wide SNP genotypes for about 55% of the roughly 670 donors were used, and that subset was treated as a discovery cohort. A separate validation cohort of about 110 different subjects was used in addition to the approximately 700-subject first cohort. Among several hundred genotyped donors of the cohort, an average of approximately 200,000 unique TCR beta nucleotide sequences was sequenced per donor, of which about 18% were non-productive. Class I and class II HLA loci were covered by the typing at four-digit resolution. An early release that covered some 640 HLA-typed donors contained 250 to 350 gigabases of sequencing data and tens of millions of unique TCR sequences. Of the approximately 370 genotyped donors, approximately 81% were placed in the genetic ancestry cluster associated with self-reported Caucasian donors. The T cell repertoires of under 750 subjects were profiled by immunosequencing and related to cytomegalovirus serostatus. A handful of DR-DQ haplotypes were treated as single units for association and clustering because of strong linkage in the cohort. The study was designed to test whether signatures of past pathogen exposure could be identified by cataloging public T cell receptors. An earlier analysis of 587 of the donors used high-throughput TCR beta sequencing to judge whether each TCR beta V gene segment behaved as functional or pseudogenic.

Study-wide conclusions, independent of this receptor: HLA typing was unavailable for some donors at each locus, so association tests used only the typed subset. The presence/absence analyses assumed that sequencing depth was roughly uniform across donors, and that assumption may not be true. At a false discovery rate of 0.05, a later analysis linked 16,000 or so TCR beta sequences to specific HLA alleles. In both the original and validation cohorts, the classifier was reported to diagnose cytomegalovirus status with high specificity and sensitivity. Because counts were too low, approximately 18 rarely observed V segments, including chromosome 9 orphons, were excluded from the earlier analysis of several hundred of the donors. Linkage disequilibrium might explain the correlated functional status among segregating V segments, but an unknown experimental factor could not be excluded. In an earlier analysis of some 550 of the donors, most TCR beta V segments were observed in productive rearrangements about 87% or about 30% of the time, broadly matching IMGT annotations. In a later analysis, HLA-associated TCR beta chains were found to be more clonally expanded and to have lower generation probabilities than equally common non-associated chains. In vitro tests confirmed that a few of the cytomegalovirus-associated TCR beta chains recognize cytomegalovirus antigens. In the study, about 150 TCR beta chains were listed as associated with cytomegalovirus. An association between a missense DCLRE1C variant and V-gene and J-gene trimming of TCR beta chains was found in a later genetic analysis and replicated in an independent cohort. According to the authors, the approach could potentially be generalized to other disease states and immunological phenotypes. Compared with the approximately 700-donor mean, donors in an Asian-associated ancestry cluster had fewer N-insertions in productive TCRs, according to a later genetic analysis. Only TCR beta chains were sequenced in this cohort, and the absence of alpha or paired-chain data limited detectable features. In a later analysis, most CMV-associated TCR beta chains were found to appear HLA-restricted, with HLA associations seemingly driven largely by CMV exposure. The 87-base-pair reads could not distinguish some IMGT-functional V segments, including TRBV6-2 and TRBV6-3, so those segments were excluded. While some public TCRs were present in many individuals, most TCR sequences turned up only very rarely across donors. In a later analysis, several top co-occurrence clusters were reported to appear linked to parvovirus B19, influenza, CMV and Epstein-Barr virus. A further reported finding was that TCR beta sequences accurately predicted the HLA-A and HLA-B alleles for most subjects in the first cohort. When HLA alleles, especially DR and DQ, strongly co-occurred, attributing TCR associations to individual alleles was difficult. For the cohort, immune exposure information was limited to CMV serostatus. In a later analysis, the rate of TCR association differed among HLA loci, with DRB1 alleles having the most associated TCRs and HLA-C alleles having the fewest. A cluster of highly shared sequence variants was judged likely to be a technical artifact of the sequencing pipeline.

Library generation was performed with the immunoSEQ multiplex PCR assay. A mixture of 60 forward primers for TCR Vbeta segments and 13 reverse primers for TCR Jbeta segments was used in the multiplex PCR. The CDR3 region of rearranged TCR beta genes was amplified from genomic DNA by a multiplex PCR assay. On the Illumina HiSeq System, the amplified TCR beta libraries were sequenced as 87-base-pair reads. For the original study's pipeline: Across the 670 or so repertoires, a later analysis counted some 81 million unique TCR beta chains, approximately 12 million of which were shared by at least two donors. To remove PCR and sequencing errors, raw reads were error-corrected and collapsed into unique sequences using a nearest-neighbor algorithm that merged closely related sequences. To assign V, D and J gene segments, CDR3 sequences were aligned to IMGT reference sequences. Each retained sequence needed at least a six-nucleotide match to both a V gene segment and a J gene segment. A rearrangement was called productive if the CDR3 had no stop codons and remained in frame with V and J, and every other rearrangement was called non-productive. CDR3 was defined according to IMGT convention as the region running from the second conserved V-encoded cysteine to the conserved J-encoded phenylalanine. The earlier analysis of a few hundred of the donors excluded sequences that lacked an unambiguous match to a single V gene segment. In an earlier analysis of 500 to 750 of the donors, V segments were called functional above 56.7% productive rearrangements and were called segregating when the between-donor standard deviation exceeded 5%. A statistical classification framework was built to diagnose cytomegalovirus status from the catalog of TCR beta chain sequences. In a later analysis, TCR nucleotide sequences were compared against IMGT/GENE-DB human TR gene sequences so that V and J genes could be assigned. Using the TCRdist pipeline, a later analysis assigned CDR3 sequences along with most-parsimonious VDJ recombination scenarios. In a later analysis, each TCR beta chain was defined by its CDR3 amino acid sequence together with its V-gene family, and reads without a unique V-gene family were excluded. A later analysis removed 592 highly shared, low-generation-probability nucleotide sequences to deal with suspected cross-contamination and a sequencing artifact. A later analysis calculated a clonal expansion index for each public chain from normalized within-repertoire ranks of inferred template counts. Generation probabilities in a later analysis came from a VDJ recombination model fitted to out-of-frame rearrangements, and those results were checked against IGoR. Hypergeometric tests were used in a later analysis to score TCR-TCR, TCR-HLA and TCR-CMV co-occurrence, with a repertoire-size bias correction applied to the TCR pairs. To estimate false discovery rates, a later analysis permuted the HLA or CMV assignments 20 times. A later analysis grouped co-occurring TCRs with DBSCAN, adding TCRdist sequence similarity when clustering within HLA-allele-positive subsets. For co-occurrence clustering, repertoires with fewer than 30,000 or more than 120,000 public chains were excluded, along with roughly five repertoires with anomalous nucleotide sharing. TCRdb took this table from immuneACCESS and kept in-frame rearrangements with V and J called. Such tables lack part of the clones; where checked against another copy, unresolved V genes explain under half of the gap, and the rest is unexplained. D and trimming were read from the DNA, whereas the V and J calls and clone size are those reported in that table. The sample has about 160,000 clones on record, around 80% of them singletons. The leading ten clones occupy 0.95% to 1.5% of the sample.

CDR1 is given as SGHNT and CDR2 as YYREEE, both from the germline V gene (reference sequence). Germline trimming amounts to 7 bases on V and 3 bases on J, with 9 as the count of junction bases outside the gene matches. The CDR3 contains 15 residues, cysteine and phenylalanine counted. The entry retains the CDR3 DNA only, 45 bases that are in frame from base 1. The cohort was made up of hundreds of healthy bone marrow donors. At the time of sampling, all cohort members were nominally healthy, though unrecorded immune exposures were likely present. The donor was CMV seronegative and belonged to the group of several hundred seronegative cohort members. Every donor gave a peripheral blood sample, and the peripheral blood mononuclear cells from that sample were used for TCR beta sequencing. The Qiagen DNeasy Blood Extraction Kit was used to extract genomic DNA from the blood cell samples. Details on this clone: This clone's antigen is unknown. No base qualities exist here, and no much larger clone lies one base off it.

The source material was PBMCs. This clonotype originated in a boy aged 2 to 10 in good health and CMV-seronegative. The chain joins TRBV5-4 to TRBJ2-3; TRBD2 matches 9 bases in the middle. The DNA is TGTGCCAGCGGTCAGCGGGGGGCCTCGACAGATACGCAGTATTTT. It encodes CASGQRGASTDTQYF.